This T cell receptor beta chain was recovered during a study of identical twins. In TCRdb, the 5' RACE reads were re-called with MiXCR into one record per CDR3 protein. The profile shows more than 600,000 distinct CDR3 sequences, about 20% of them singletons. Germline-derived CDR1 and CDR2 are SGHTA and FQGNSA. CDR3 length equals 11 residues. V was clipped by 8 bases and J by 5 bases, with 10 bases between them. These records were also assigned to another study, of T cells expressing NK-cell markers. From that second work: Investigators obtained TCR beta repertoires from sorted CD3+CD56+NKG2C+, CD3+CD56+NKG2C- and CD3+CD56-NKG2C+ T cells. In about 6 donors, dominant CD3+CD56+NKG2C+ clonotypes ranked among the top 10 CD8+ clonotypes. One observes that, in a handful of donors, these clonotypes were also the leading ones within the CD3+CD56-NKG2C+ fraction.

Sequencing used PBMCs. The sequence was obtained from a woman aged 18-29 years in good health. The V and J genes are TRBV7-2 and TRBJ2-7; D gene ambiguous. The CDR3 reads CASGTRDEQYF. CDR3 in DNA: TGTGCCAGCGGTACGAGAGACGAGCAGTACTTC.